Listed below are T cell receptor beta chains from one sample, sequenced in a study of CD8+ T cells in alopecia areata. Profiling relied on immunoSEQ multiplex PCR, and the TCRdb table lists in-frame clones only, not all of them. The data contain around 180,000 clones, under 80% of them singletons. Sequencing was performed on CD4+ T cells sorted from blood, taken around week 50, from a patient treated with tofacitinib. The source is a human donor with alopecia areata. Both conserved end residues are part of each CDR3.

>15|TRBV11-3
CASRFLQFSNQPQHF
>14|TRBV27
CASSFTGVVNEQYF
>13|TRBV10-3
CAARTGGSTEAFF
>13|TRBV29-1
CSVVASGGSTQYF
>12|TRBV29-1
CSVKTPYNEQFF
>15|TRBV27
CASSWFGGRWNEQFF
>16|TRBV7-3
CASSPRQLLAKNIQYF
>13|TRBV5-6
CASSLPDYYGYTF
>15|TRBV4-3
CASSPRGDGADTQYF
>14|TRBV29-1
CSVGTFEARETQYF
>14|TRBV19
CASSRPGPYNEQFF
>12|TRBV7-3
CASSPRDGELFF
>13|TRBV30
CAAGPPNTGELFF
>13|TRBV19
CASTPGRVAEAFF
>14|TRBV29-1
CSVRVGGNTGELFF
>14|TRBV5-1
CASSLGGVEDTQYF
>14|TRBV7-2
CASSPGGTYTEAFF
>12|TRBV27
CASSTQGGEYTF
>12|TRBV5-1
CASTYGQSEQYF
>14|TRBV5-1
CASRSGGVNEKLFF
>14|TRBV11-2
CASSLGTANTEAFF
>15|TRBV27
CASSRGQGATDTQYF
>12|TRBV29-1
CSVEPGYNGYTF
>15|TRBV15
CATSREPGSNYGYTF
>11|TRBV7-2
CASRQTDTQYF
>17|TRBV5-1
CASSLSIVGTGVYEQYF
>14|TRBV5-1
CASSLGAETETQYF
>14|TRBV25-1
CASSDGTANSPLHF
>14|TRBV5-1
CASSWGQGSNEQYF
>13|TRBV6-5
CASSYRVFHEQYF
>10|TRBV30
CAWSKDTQYF
>17|TRBV29-1
CSVQFYTDRLSSYEQYF
>13|TRBV29-1
CSVEVGLDTEAFF
>14|TRBV5-1
CASSLVYRKETQYF
>16|TRBV11-2
CASSTRTGAVNNEQFF
>15|TRBV4-3
CASSQDPAARSLVVF
>15|TRBV15
CATSSRLAGGLGQFF
>17|TRBV5-1
CASRTGTGQSGANVLTF
>15|TRBV5-1
CASSPRSIGQETQYF
>12|TRBV30
CAWSSSNQPQHF
>15|TRBV7-9
CASSLSSLSYNEQLF
>13|TRBV30
CAWSVGAGEKLFF
>14|TRBV10-3
CAISTQGGTDTQYF
>12|TRBV29-1
CSVDRGGNEQFF
>14|TRBV7-9
CASSLGGRGETQYF
>13|TRBV29-1
CSVAGLNYNEQFF
>10|TRBV20-1
CSAAEETQYF